Listed here are 13 T cell receptor beta chains from one sample, sequenced in a study of Graves' ophthalmopathy and Graves' hyperthyroidism. RNA transcripts served as template for amplifying TCR beta CDR3 sequences. HTBI primers were used in a first-round RT-PCR, which preceded a second-round multiplex PCR. TCRdb independently ran MiXCR on the multiplex PCR reads; one entry per CDR3 protein. The sample has over a million distinct CDR3 sequences, 36% seen once; the top ten hold 11%. Sequencing was done on a sample of peripheral blood or thyroid tissue (not recorded which). The receptor set was obtained from an adult man with Graves' hyperthyroidism.

This clonotype was detected many times. The gene calls are TRBV6-5 and TRBJ1-1; D might be TRBD1 (5 bases). The CDR3 totals 15 residues. Germline V gene lookup returns CDR1 MNHEY and CDR2 SVGAGI. Trimming pared 5 bases from V and 0 bases from J, leaving 13 bases between. The CDR3 sequence is CASSPQTALNTEAFF. For the CDR3, the DNA is TGTGCCAGCAGTCCGCAGACAGCATTGAACACTGAAGCTTTCTTT.

This clonotype was picked up a small number of times. The chain joins TRBV12-3 or TRBV12-4 to TRBJ1-6; D is undetermined. V was clipped by 3 bases and J by 7 bases, with 13 bases between them. CDR3 size: 15 residues. CDR3 amino acids: CASSFSARTNSPLHF. The DNA for the CDR3 is TGTGCCAGCAGTTTTTCGGCCAGGACGAATTCACCCCTCCACTTT.

A word on this clonotype: This may come from a read error, since a much larger clone is one base off. The chain couples TRBV11-3 to TRBJ2-7; TRBD1 might be the D (6 bases). From germline, CDR1 is SGHNT and CDR2 YENEEA. The CDR3 sequence is 14 residues long. CDR3 in DNA: TGTGCCGGCAGCTCCAGGGGAGACACCTACGAGCAGTACTTC. Its protein is CAGSSRGDTYEQYF. The variable domain in full, completed from reference TRBV11-3 and TRBJ2-7, reads EAGVVQSPRYKIIEKKQPVAFWCNPISGHNTLYWYLQNLGQGPELLIRYENEEAVDDSQLPKDRFSAERLKGVDSTLKIQPAELGDSAVYLCAGSSRGDTYEQYFGPGTRLTVT.

To note about this clonotype: A much more abundant neighbour one base away suggests this may be a read error. The CDR3 carries no conserved terminal phenylalanine or tryptophan, so it likely arises from a read error. The chain combines TRBV5-4 with TRBJ1-2; 9 bases agree with TRBD1. The CDR3 length is 16 residues. Germline-derived CDR1 and CDR2 are SGHNT and YYREEE (reference sequence). V gave up 0 bases and J gave up 4 bases; unmatched junction bases: 7. CDR3 sequence: CASSLEVPGQGYGYTL. As DNA, the CDR3 is TGTGCCAGCAGCTTGGAGGTGCCGGGACAGGGCTATGGCTACACCCTC.

This clonotype was observed at least ten times. This chain uses TRBV5-6 with TRBJ1-2; the D is unclear. V shed 0 bases and J shed 7 bases, with 10 bases lying between them. The CDR3 contains 13 residues. Germline V gene sequence: CDR1 SGHDT, CDR2 YYEEEE. CDR3: CASSLVPPGGYTF. CDR3 DNA: TGTGCCAGCAGCTTGGTCCCTCCGGGTGGCTACACCTTC.

The genes are TRBV5-5 and TRBJ1-1; D might be TRBD1 (5 bases). The germline gives CDR1 SGHKS, CDR2 YYEKEE (reference sequence). V was shortened by 2 bases and J by 0 bases, with 14 bases between the two germline ends. CDR3 size: 16 residues. CDR3 residues: CASSFGAGLMNTEAFF. The DNA of the CDR3 is TGTGCCAGCAGCTTCGGGGCAGGGCTGATGAACACTGAAGCTTTCTTT.

The chain uses TRBV19 and TRBJ1-2; D unresolved. Germline V gene sequence: CDR1 LNHDA, CDR2 SQIVND (reference sequence). The CDR3 has 10 residues. V lost 9 bases and J lost 7, with 9 bases in between. The CDR3 is CASLGFGYTF. DNA for the CDR3: TGTGCCAGCTTGGGATTTGGCTACACCTTC.

This chain connects TRBV29-1 to TRBJ1-1; 11 bases match TRBD1. This CDR3 is built from 13 residues. Germline V gene lookup returns CDR1 SQVTM and CDR2 ANQGSEA. The junction had 7 bases not matched to a gene; V was cut back by 6 bases and J by 7 bases. CDR3 loop: CSVTMGQGDEAFF. In DNA form, the CDR3 reads TGCAGCGTCACAATGGGACAGGGGGATGAAGCTTTCTTT.

J is TRBJ1-5 and V is TRBV12-3 or TRBV12-4; 11 bases agree with TRBD1. CDR3 length: 16 residues. With V trimmed by 3 bases and J by 0 bases, 1 base remained unmatched. For the CDR3, the DNA is TGTGCCAGCAGTTTCGGGACAGGGGGTAGCAATCAGCCCCAGCATTTT. Its protein product is CASSFGTGGSNQPQHF.

This clonotype has ten or more counts. The chain joins TRBV9 to TRBJ2-7; D unclear. Trimming took 0 bases from V and 0 from J, leaving 13 bases between them. CDR1 SGDLS and CDR2 YYNGEE come from the germline V gene. This CDR3 region has 16 residues. The CDR3 loop is CASSVGDSRSSYEQYF. CDR3 nucleotide sequence: TGTGCCAGCAGCGTAGGTGACTCCCGCAGCTCCTACGAGCAGTACTTC.

This clonotype was detected many times. The chain couples TRBV20-1 to TRBJ1-6; D perhaps matches TRBD1 (5 bases). CDR3 size: 14 residues. V was trimmed by 6 bases and J by 6 bases, leaving 15 bases between them. CDR1 is DFQATT, CDR2 SNEGSKA, per germline (reference sequence). CDR3 sequence (DNA): TGCAGTGCCCCGAGGCGGAGGGGTAATTCACCCCTCCACTTT. Protein sequence: CSAPRRRGNSPLHF.

This clonotype has a handful of counts. This chain joins TRBV11-2 and TRBJ1-5, with TRBD1 identical over 10 bases. V trimming: 5 bases; J trimming: 6 bases; junction bases outside the gene matches: 4. In germline, CDR1 is SGHAT, CDR2 FQNNGV. This CDR3 contains 14 residues. CDR3 coding DNA: TGTGCCAGCAGCCCGGGACAGGGGCTTCAGCCCCAGCATTTT. Its translation: CASSPGQGLQPQHF.

This clonotype was recorded many times. The rearrangement joins TRBV29-1 to TRBJ1-2; 8 bases fit TRBD1. The length of the CDR3 is 19 residues. The ends lost 5 bases at V and 0 bases at J; junction bases unmatched: 20. In germline, CDR1 is SQVTM, CDR2 ANQGSEA. Here the CDR3 reads CSVMRPEGQGYEANYGYTF. The CDR3 DNA reads TGCAGCGTTATGAGGCCCGAAGGACAGGGATATGAAGCTAACTATGGCTACACCTTC. The full variable domain, in which reference TRBV29-1 and TRBJ1-2 provide the parts outside the CDR3, is SAVISQKPSRDICQRGTSLTIQCQVDSQVTMMFWYRQQPGQSLTLIATANQGSEATYESGFVIDKFPISRPNLTFSTLTVSNMSPEDSSIYLCSVMRPEGQGYEANYGYTFGSGTRLTVV.